This T cell receptor beta chain comes out of a study of response to subunit inactivated influenza vaccine. General study results and limits: Authors suggested that a seasonal influenza vaccination recruits few new T cells each time.

CDR3 size: 13 residues. V lost 4 bases to trimming and J lost 4 bases, with 10 bases between them. Germline values: CDR1 MGHRA, CDR2 YSYEKL. Using its own MiXCR run on the RT-PCR reads, TCRdb lists one record per CDR3 protein. The data show about 480,000 distinct CDR3 sequences, over 10% seen once. This clonotype has a count of ten or more. The antigen remains unidentified. This sequence was found in a man aged 45 to 65 who received an inactivated influenza vaccine. The V and J genes are TRBV4-1 and TRBJ1-2; D unclear. Material: PBMCs from blood, obtained roughly 46 days after vaccination. The CDR3 sequence is CASSLGVGYGYTF. CDR3 DNA: TGCGCCAGCAGCCTGGGAGTGGGCTATGGCTACACCTTC.